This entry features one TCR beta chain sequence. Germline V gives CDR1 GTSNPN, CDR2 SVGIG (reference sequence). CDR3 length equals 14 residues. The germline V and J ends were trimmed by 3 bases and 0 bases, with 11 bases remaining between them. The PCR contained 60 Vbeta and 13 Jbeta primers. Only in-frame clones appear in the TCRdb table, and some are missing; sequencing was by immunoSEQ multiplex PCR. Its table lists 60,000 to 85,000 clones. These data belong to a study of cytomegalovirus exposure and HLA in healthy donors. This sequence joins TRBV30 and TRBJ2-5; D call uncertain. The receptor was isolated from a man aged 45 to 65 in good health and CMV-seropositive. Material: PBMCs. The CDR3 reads CAWRAQINQETQYF. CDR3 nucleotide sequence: TGTGCCTGGAGAGCACAGATAAACCAAGAGACCCAGTACTTC. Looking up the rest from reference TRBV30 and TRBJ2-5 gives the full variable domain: SQTIHQWPATLVQPVGSPLSLECTVEGTSNPNLYWYRQAAGRGLQLLFYSVGIGQISSEVPQNLSASRPQDRQFILSSKKLLLSDSGFYLCAWRAQINQETQYFGPGTRLLVL.